One and the same sample provided the 17 T cell receptor beta chains below, sequenced in a study of prognosis after radiotherapy for stage I lung cancer. It was by two-round multiplex PCR that TCR beta CDR3 was amplified from genomic DNA. During first-round PCR, primers specific to each TRBV and TRBJ gene were used. TCRdb re-called the multiplex PCR reads through MiXCR, storing one row per CDR3 protein. In the table there are 50,000 or so distinct CDR3 sequences, about 37% of which are singletons. Sequences were derived from PBMCs, sampled before or after stereotactic body radiation therapy (not recorded which). These receptors originate from a donor aged 50 or older with non-small cell lung cancer.

In this sample, this clonotype turned up many times. The V and J genes are TRBV6-1 and TRBJ2-5; 7 nucleotides match TRBD1. V lost 7 bases and J lost 2; bases outside the gene matches: 10. Germline V lookup: CDR1 MNHNS, CDR2 SASEGT. The CDR3 is made up of 15 amino acids. CDR3: CASTQTGWGQETQYF. For the CDR3, the DNA is TGTGCCAGCACCCAGACAGGGTGGGGGCAAGAGACCCAGTACTTC.

This chain joins TRBV12-3 or TRBV12-4 and TRBJ2-6; D ambiguous. This CDR3 spans 17 amino acids. V shed 6 bases and J shed 1 base, with 16 bases lying between them. The CDR3 spells CASSPTVGVSGANVLTF. In DNA, the CDR3 is TGTGCCAGCAGCCCTACAGTGGGCGTTTCTGGGGCCAACGTCCTGACTTTC.

The rearrangement links TRBV5-1 to TRBJ2-5; 8 bases fit TRBD2. CDR3 size: 16 residues. Trimming cost V 0 bases and J 3 bases; bases outside gene matches: 7. Germline loops: CDR1 SGHRS, CDR2 YFSETQ. CDR3 residues: CASSLGAGRAEETQYF. DNA of the CDR3: TGCGCCAGCAGCTTGGGTGCCGGGAGGGCCGAAGAGACCCAGTACTTC.

The sample holds many counts of this clonotype. The chain links TRBV15 to TRBJ1-5; D gene unclear. The CDR3 totals 13 residues. CDR1 LNHNV and CDR2 YYDKDF come from the germline V gene (reference sequence). V lost 6 bases, J lost 7 bases, and 13 bases lay in between. The CDR3 DNA sequence: TGTGCCACCAGGGACCCCTCGAAGCAGCCCCAGCATTTT. Amino acids: CATRDPSKQPQHF.

This clonotype was counted ten times or more. The chain is built from TRBV6-1 and TRBJ2-3; 9 bases are shared with TRBD2. The CDR3 sequence is 15 residues long. Germline-derived CDR1 and CDR2 are MNHNS and SASEGT. V lost 5 bases and J lost 5; bases outside the gene matches: 8. The CDR3: CASSSLAGEGDTQYF. The DNA for the CDR3 is TGTGCCAGCAGTAGTTTAGCGGGAGAGGGAGATACGCAGTATTTT.

This clonotype has at least ten counts. The chain uses TRBV5-4 and TRBJ2-6; a possible D gene is TRBD2 (6 bases). V shed 2 bases and J shed 0 bases, with 9 bases lying between them. Germline values: CDR1 SGHNT, CDR2 YYREEE (reference sequence). This CDR3 is 16 amino acids long. CDR3 in amino acids: CASSLRRASGANVLTF. The DNA of the CDR3 is TGTGCCAGCAGCTTAAGGAGGGCCTCTGGGGCCAACGTCCTGACTTTC.

The V call is TRBV20-1, the J call TRBJ2-2; D possibly corresponds to TRBD1 (5 bases). The length of the CDR3 is 11 residues. Germline lookup yields CDR1 DFQATT and CDR2 SNEGSKA (reference sequence). The V gene lost 2 bases and the J gene lost 15 bases, with 13 bases spanning the gap. This CDR3 is CSARSAVGVFF. The CDR3 DNA is TGCAGTGCTAGATCGGCAGTAGGGGTGTTTTTT.

Many counts were recorded for this clonotype. This chain links TRBV19 with TRBJ1-3, with D uncertain. CDR1 LNHDA and CDR2 SQIVND come from the germline V gene (reference sequence). The ends were cut back, 5 bases at V and 4 bases at J, with 18 bases in the middle. The CDR3 length is 16 residues. This chain's CDR3 is CASSPSRGAGGNTIYF. The CDR3, as DNA: TGTGCCAGTAGTCCTTCCCGCGGAGCAGGAGGAAACACCATATATTTT.

A remark on this clonotype: Given a far larger clone just one base away, this is likely a sequencing read error. The chain uses TRBV6-9 and TRBJ1-6; the D gene is possibly TRBD1 (5 bases). CDR1 is MNHGY and CDR2 is SVAAGI in the germline V gene. Trimming pared 3 bases from V and 6 bases from J, leaving 15 bases between. CDR3 size: 16 residues. The CDR3 here is CASSYLLDILNSPLHF. CDR3 nucleotide sequence: TGTGCCAGCAGTTACCTATTGGACATCCTTAATTCACCCCTCCACTTT.

A note on this clonotype: This sequence may be a read error, since a much larger clone differs from it by one base. The chain employs TRBV6-6 and TRBJ2-5; no reliable D call. With 0 bases removed from V and 1 base from J, the gap between germline ends came to 15 bases. Germline CDR1 reads MNHNY; CDR2 reads SVGAGI (reference sequence). The CDR3 extends over 17 amino acids. The CDR3 coding sequence is TGTGCCAGCAGTTACTCCAGTGTCCCTACTTCCCAAGAGACCCAGTACTTC. Protein product: CASSYSSVPTSQETQYF.

This clonotype was counted ten times or more. The CDR3 DNA is TGTGCCAGCAGCCCCCGGGCACAGGGGAGCACCGGGGAGCTGTTTTTT. Its translation is CASSPRAQGSTGELFF. V is TRBV7-2 and J is TRBJ2-2; 7 bases are a match to TRBD1. CDR1 is SGHTA, CDR2 FQGNSA, per germline. Germline trimming cut 5 bases from V and 4 bases from J; bases unmatched to any gene: 10. CDR3 length: 16 residues.

This clonotype was counted at least ten times. This chain uses TRBV28 with TRBJ2-5; 9 positions agree with TRBD2. This CDR3 comprises 11 residues. Germline-derived CDR1 and CDR2 are MDHEN and SYDVKM. V shed 4 bases, J shed 10 bases, and the junction held 1 base outside the gene matches. CDR3 nucleotide sequence: TGTGCCAGCAGTTGGCGGGAGGGCCAGTACTTC. Translated, it gives CASSWREGQYF.

J is TRBJ2-5 and V is TRBV28; D might be TRBD1 (5 bases). The CDR3 length is 15 residues. With 4 bases removed from V and 4 bases from J, the gap between germline ends came to 16 bases. Germline loops: CDR1 MDHEN, CDR2 SYDVKM. The CDR3 DNA is TGTGCCAGCAGTTCCCCCAACAGTCAGGGAGAGACCCAGTACTTC. This codes for CASSSPNSQGETQYF.

Regarding this clonotype: A read error likely explains this, since a far larger clone differs by one base. The rearrangement uses TRBV7-9 and TRBJ2-7, with a weak D call TRBD1 (6 bases). With 2 bases removed from V and 2 bases from J, the gap between germline ends came to 19 bases. The CDR3 loop spans 17 amino acids. Germline V gene sequence: CDR1 SEHNR, CDR2 FQNEAQ (reference sequence). CDR3 DNA: TGTGCCAGCAGCTTAAGGGTGGGGGCAGGGGACCCCTACGAGCAGTACTTC. Translated: CASSLRVGAGDPYEQYF.

This clonotype was counted at least ten times. This rearrangement joins TRBV12-3 or TRBV12-4 to TRBJ2-3, with 8 positions matching TRBD2. J lost 2 bases, V lost 5 bases, and 6 bases had no gene match. The CDR3 has 15 amino acids. In DNA, the CDR3 is TGTGCCAGCAGTCCTAGCGGGCTCCCCACAGATACGCAGTATTTT. Translating gives CASSPSGLPTDTQYF.

This clonotype occurred many times. The chain joins TRBV10-3 to TRBJ1-5; D remains unclear. CDR3 length equals 12 residues. Germline V gene lookup returns CDR1 ENHRY and CDR2 SYGVKD. V lost 4 bases and J lost 4, with 5 bases in between. The CDR3 coding sequence is TGTGCCATCAGTGTTACTAATCAGCCCCAGCATTTT. Translation gives CAISVTNQPQHF.

This clonotype was seen repeatedly, ten times or more. CDR3 region: CSARDQAGVGDTQYF. In nucleotides, the CDR3 is TGCAGTGCTAGAGATCAAGCGGGAGTGGGAGATACGCAGTATTTT. The chain has TRBV20-1 and TRBJ2-3; 8 bases line up with TRBD2. This CDR3 spans 15 amino acids. Germline V CDR1 and CDR2: DFQATT, SNEGSKA (reference sequence). V lost 0 bases to trimming and J lost 5 bases; unmatched junction nucleotides: 7.